The sequence of this T cell receptor beta chain was determined in a study of T cell changes during pregnancy in multiple sclerosis (dated by TCRdb to about 2019). At the level of the whole study: The study looked at changes in the T cell repertoire across pregnancy in women with multiple sclerosis.

Library creation used the immunoSEQ multiplex PCR assay. Imported from immuneACCESS, the table was reduced by TCRdb to in-frame sequences with V and J called. These copies leave out some clones; in studies compared against another copy, an unresolved V gene accounts for under half, and the cause of the remainder is not known. The sample profile shows around 85,000 clones; approximately 90% of them were found once. Together, the top ten hold 3.5% of the sample. The CDR3 runs 15 residues from the cysteine to the phenylalanine. Only the CDR3 region is kept as DNA, spanning 45 bases read in frame from base 1. CDR1 and CDR2 are read off the germline V gene as MDHEN and SYDVKM. Ends trimmed: V by 3 bases, J by 6 bases; bases unmatched to a gene: 5. Details on this clone: What antigen it recognizes has not been identified. The record has no base qualities; no much larger clone is one base away.

Sequenced material: PBMCs, taken in the first trimester of pregnancy. In this chain, TRBV28 is recombined with TRBJ2-1, and TRBD2 matches 10 of the central bases. This TCR derives from a female donor in good health, serving as a control in a pregnancy study. Some clones in this sample may be carry-over from other donors' samples. Here the CDR3 is given as CASSLRAGGPNEQFF. The sequenced DNA is TGTGCCAGCAGTTTGCGAGCGGGGGGGCCCAATGAGCAGTTCTTC.